This TCR beta chain derives from a study of T-cell reconstitution after alpha-beta-depleted transplantation in children. This clonotype was seen at least ten times. Preparation of the TCRbeta library involved a method that used unique molecular identifiers. TCRdb analysed the PCR reads with MiXCR anew, one entry per CDR3 protein. The sample shows 100,000 to 120,000 distinct CDR3 sequences, around 10% of them seen only once. Between the trimmed V and J ends, which lost 5 bases and 9 bases, there was a span of 11 bases. This CDR3 has 12 residues. The chain recombines TRBV12-3 or TRBV12-4 with TRBJ2-1, with unresolved D. This clonotype was sampled from a human donor who donated a stem cell graft to a child with acute lymphoblastic leukemia. This material consisted of PBMCs from the stem cell graft donor, taken from the stem cell graft. CDR3 nucleotide sequence: TGTGCCAGCAGTCCTCTCGGAACTGAGCAGTTCTTC. This encodes CASSPLGTEQFF.